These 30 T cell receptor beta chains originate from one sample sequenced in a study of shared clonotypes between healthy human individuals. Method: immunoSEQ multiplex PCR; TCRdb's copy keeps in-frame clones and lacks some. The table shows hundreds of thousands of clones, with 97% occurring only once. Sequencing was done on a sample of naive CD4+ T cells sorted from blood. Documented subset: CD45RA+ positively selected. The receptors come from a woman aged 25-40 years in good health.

The CDR3: CASSGGWCGTSGLCEQYF. CDR3 DNA: TGTGCCAGCAGTGGGGGGTGGTGTGGGACTAGCGGACTCTGCGAGCAGTACTTC. The V and J genes are TRBV25-1 and TRBJ2-7; 11 bases are shared with TRBD2. Germline loops: CDR1 MGHDK, CDR2 SYGVNS. The V and J ends lost 4 bases and 6 bases, in that order; junction bases with no gene match: 17. The CDR3 consists of 18 residues.

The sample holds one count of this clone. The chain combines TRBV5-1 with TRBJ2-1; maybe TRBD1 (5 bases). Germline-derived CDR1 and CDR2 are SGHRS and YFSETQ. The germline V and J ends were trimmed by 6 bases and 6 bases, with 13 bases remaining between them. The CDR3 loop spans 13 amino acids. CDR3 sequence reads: CASNREGANEQFF. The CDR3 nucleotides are TGCGCCAGCAACAGAGAAGGGGCCAATGAGCAGTTCTTC.

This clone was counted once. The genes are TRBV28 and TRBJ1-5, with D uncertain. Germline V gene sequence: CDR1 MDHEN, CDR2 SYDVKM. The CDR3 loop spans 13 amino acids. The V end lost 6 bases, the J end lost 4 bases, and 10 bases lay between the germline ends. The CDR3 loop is CASRRSLNQPQHF. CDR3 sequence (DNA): TGTGCCAGCAGGAGGAGCCTAAATCAGCCCCAGCATTTT.

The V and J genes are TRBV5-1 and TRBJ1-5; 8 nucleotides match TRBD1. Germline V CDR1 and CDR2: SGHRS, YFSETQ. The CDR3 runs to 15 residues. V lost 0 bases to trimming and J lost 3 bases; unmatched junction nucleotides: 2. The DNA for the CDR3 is TGCGCCAGCAGCTTGGGACAGGGGAACAATCAGCCCCAGCATTTT. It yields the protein CASSLGQGNNQPQHF. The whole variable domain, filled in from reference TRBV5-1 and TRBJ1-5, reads KAGVTQTPRYLIKTRGQQVTLSCSPISGHRSVSWYQQTPGQGLQFLFEYFSETQRNKGNFPGRFSGRQFSNSRSEMNVSTLELGDSALYLCASSLGQGNNQPQHFGDGTRLSIL.

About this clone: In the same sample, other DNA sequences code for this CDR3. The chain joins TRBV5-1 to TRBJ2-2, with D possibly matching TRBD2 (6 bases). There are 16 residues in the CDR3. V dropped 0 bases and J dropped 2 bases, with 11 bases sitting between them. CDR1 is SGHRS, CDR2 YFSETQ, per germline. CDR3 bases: TGCGCCAGCAGCTTGGCCGGGGGAGGTAACACCGGGGAGCTGTTTTTT. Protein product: CASSLAGGGNTGELFF.

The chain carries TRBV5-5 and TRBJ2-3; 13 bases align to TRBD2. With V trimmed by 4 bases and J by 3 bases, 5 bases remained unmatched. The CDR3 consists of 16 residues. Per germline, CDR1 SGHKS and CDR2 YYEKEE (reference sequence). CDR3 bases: TGTGCCAGCAGCCCCAGGACTAGCGGGAGAACAGATACGCAGTATTTT. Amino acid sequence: CASSPRTSGRTDTQYF.

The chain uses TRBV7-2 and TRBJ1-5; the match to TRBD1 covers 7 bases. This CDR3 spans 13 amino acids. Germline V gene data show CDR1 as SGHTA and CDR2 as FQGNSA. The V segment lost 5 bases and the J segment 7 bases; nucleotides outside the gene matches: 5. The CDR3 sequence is CASSPGGGQPQHF. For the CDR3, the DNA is TGTGCCAGCAGCCCAGGGGGAGGACAGCCCCAGCATTTT.

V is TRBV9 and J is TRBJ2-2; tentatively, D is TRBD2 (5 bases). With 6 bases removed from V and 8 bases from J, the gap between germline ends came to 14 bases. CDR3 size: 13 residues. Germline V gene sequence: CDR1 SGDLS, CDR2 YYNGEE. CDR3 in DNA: TGTGCCAGCACCTGGACTTCGCAGGGGGAGCTGTTTTTT. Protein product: CASTWTSQGELFF.

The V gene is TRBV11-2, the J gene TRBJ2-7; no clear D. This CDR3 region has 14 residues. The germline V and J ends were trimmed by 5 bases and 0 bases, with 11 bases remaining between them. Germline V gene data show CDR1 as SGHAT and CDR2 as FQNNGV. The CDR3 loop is CASSTDTDSYEQYF. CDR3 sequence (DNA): TGTGCCAGCAGCACAGACACGGACTCCTACGAGCAGTACTTC. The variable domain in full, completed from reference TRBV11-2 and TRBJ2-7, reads EAGVAQSPRYKIIEKRQSVAFWCNPISGHATLYWYQQILGQGPKLLIQFQNNGVVDDSQLPKDRFSAERLKGVDSTLKIQPAKLEDSAVYLCASSTDTDSYEQYFGPGTRLTVT.

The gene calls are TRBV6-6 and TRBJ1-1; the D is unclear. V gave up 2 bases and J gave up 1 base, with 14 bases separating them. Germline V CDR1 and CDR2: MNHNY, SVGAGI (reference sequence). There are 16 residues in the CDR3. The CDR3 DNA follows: TGTGCCAGCAGTTACAGGGTCGTGGAGGGGAACACTGAAGCTTTCTTT. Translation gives CASSYRVVEGNTEAFF.

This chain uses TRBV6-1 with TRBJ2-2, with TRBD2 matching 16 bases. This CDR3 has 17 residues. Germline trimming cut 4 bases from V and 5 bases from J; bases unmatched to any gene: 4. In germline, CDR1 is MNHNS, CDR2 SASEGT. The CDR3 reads CASSAGLAGGPTGELFF. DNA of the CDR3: TGTGCCAGCAGTGCGGGACTAGCGGGAGGGCCAACCGGGGAGCTGTTTTTT.

CDR3 amino acids: CASSPRTFYGYTF. In DNA, the CDR3 is TGTGCCAGCAGTCCCCGGACCTTCTATGGCTACACCTTC. The V gene is TRBV6-5, the J gene TRBJ1-2; D is unclear. This CDR3 comprises 13 residues. Germline V CDR1 and CDR2: MNHEY, SVGAGI. Trimming left V 5 bases short and J 4 bases short, with 11 bases between.

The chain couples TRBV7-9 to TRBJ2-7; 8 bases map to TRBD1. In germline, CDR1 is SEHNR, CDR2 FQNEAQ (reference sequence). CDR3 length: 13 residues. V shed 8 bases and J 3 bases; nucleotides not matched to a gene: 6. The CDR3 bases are TGTGCCAGCTCATGGACAGGGCTCTACGAGCAGTACTTC. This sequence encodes CASSWTGLYEQYF.

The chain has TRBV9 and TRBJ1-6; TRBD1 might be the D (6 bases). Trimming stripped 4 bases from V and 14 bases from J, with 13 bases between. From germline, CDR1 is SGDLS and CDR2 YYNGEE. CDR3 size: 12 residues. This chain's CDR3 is CASSFLGGSLHF. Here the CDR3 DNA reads TGTGCCAGCAGCTTCTTAGGGGGGTCCCTCCACTTT.

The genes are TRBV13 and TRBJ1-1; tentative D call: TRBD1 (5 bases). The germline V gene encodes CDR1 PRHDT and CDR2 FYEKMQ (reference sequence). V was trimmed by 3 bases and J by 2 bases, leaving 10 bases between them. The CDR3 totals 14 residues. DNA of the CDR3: TGTGCCAGCAGCTTCGGGACGGGAAACACTGAAGCTTTCTTT. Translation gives CASSFGTGNTEAFF.

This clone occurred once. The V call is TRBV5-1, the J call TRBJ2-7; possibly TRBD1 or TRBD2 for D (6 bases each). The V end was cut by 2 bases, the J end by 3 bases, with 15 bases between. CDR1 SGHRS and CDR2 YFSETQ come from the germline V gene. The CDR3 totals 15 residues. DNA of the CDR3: TGCGCCAGCAGCTTTTACGAACAGGGAGGCTACGAGCAGTACTTC. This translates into CASSFYEQGGYEQYF. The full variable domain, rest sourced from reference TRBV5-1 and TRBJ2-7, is KAGVTQTPRYLIKTRGQQVTLSCSPISGHRSVSWYQQTPGQGLQFLFEYFSETQRNKGNFPGRFSGRQFSNSRSEMNVSTLELGDSALYLCASSFYEQGGYEQYFGPGTRLTVT.

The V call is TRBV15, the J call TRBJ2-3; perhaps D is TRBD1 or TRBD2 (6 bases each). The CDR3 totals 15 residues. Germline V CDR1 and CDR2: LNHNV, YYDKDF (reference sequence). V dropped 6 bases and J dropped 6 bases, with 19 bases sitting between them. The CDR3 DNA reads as TGTGCCACCAGTCATGCGAAGGGGGGCAGGGATACGCAGTATTTT. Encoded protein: CATSHAKGGRDTQYF.

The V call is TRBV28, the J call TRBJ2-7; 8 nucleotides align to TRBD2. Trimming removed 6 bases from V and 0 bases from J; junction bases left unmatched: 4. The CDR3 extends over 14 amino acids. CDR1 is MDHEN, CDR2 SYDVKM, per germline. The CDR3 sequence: CASRGSGVSYEQYF. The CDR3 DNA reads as TGTGCCAGCAGGGGTAGCGGGGTCTCCTACGAGCAGTACTTC.

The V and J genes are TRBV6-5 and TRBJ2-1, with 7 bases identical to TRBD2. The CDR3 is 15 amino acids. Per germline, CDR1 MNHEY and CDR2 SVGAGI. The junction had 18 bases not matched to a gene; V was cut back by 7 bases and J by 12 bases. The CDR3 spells CASTPTGRETARQFF. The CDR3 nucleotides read TGTGCCAGCACTCCCACGGGGCGGGAGACAGCACGGCAGTTCTTC.

This CDR3 is CASSWGSGRGYEQFF. CDR3 nucleotide sequence: TGCGCCAGCAGCTGGGGTAGCGGGAGGGGTTATGAGCAGTTCTTC. The rearrangement uses TRBV5-1 and TRBJ2-1, with 11 bases matching TRBD2. Germline CDR1 and CDR2: SGHRS and YFSETQ. The CDR3 contains 15 residues. V lost 3 bases to trimming and J lost 8 bases; unmatched junction nucleotides: 7.

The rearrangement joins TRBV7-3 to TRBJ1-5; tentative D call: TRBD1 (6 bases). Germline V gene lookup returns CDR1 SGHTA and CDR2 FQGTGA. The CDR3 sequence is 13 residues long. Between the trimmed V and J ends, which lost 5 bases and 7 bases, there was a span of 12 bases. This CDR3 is CASSPGARQPQHF. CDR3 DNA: TGTGCCAGCAGCCCGGGGGCCCGACAGCCCCAGCATTTT.

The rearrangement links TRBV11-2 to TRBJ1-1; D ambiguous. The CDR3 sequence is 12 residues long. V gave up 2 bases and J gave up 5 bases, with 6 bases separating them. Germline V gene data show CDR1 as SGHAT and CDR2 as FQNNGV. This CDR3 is CASSLLGTEAFF. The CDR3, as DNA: TGTGCCAGCAGCTTATTAGGTACTGAAGCTTTCTTT.

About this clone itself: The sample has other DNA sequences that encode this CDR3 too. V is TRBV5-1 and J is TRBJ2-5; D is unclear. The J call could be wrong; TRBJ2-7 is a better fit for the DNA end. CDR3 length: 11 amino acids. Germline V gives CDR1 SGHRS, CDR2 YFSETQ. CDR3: CASSTHYEQYF. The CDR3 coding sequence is TGCGCCAGCAGTACGCACTACGAGCAGTACTTC.

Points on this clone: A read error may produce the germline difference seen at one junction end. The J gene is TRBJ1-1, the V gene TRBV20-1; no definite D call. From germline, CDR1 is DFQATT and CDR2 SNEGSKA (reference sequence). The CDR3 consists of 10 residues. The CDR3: CSARGRIRVF. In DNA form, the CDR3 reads TGCAGTGCTAGAGGAAGAATCCGCGTCTTT.

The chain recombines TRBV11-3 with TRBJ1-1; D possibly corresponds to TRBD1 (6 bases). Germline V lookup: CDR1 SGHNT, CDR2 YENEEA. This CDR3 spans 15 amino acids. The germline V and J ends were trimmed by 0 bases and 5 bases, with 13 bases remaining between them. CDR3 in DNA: TGTGCCAGCAGCTTAGATGGGGGGGCTGAGACTGAAGCTTTCTTT. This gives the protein CASSLDGGAETEAFF.

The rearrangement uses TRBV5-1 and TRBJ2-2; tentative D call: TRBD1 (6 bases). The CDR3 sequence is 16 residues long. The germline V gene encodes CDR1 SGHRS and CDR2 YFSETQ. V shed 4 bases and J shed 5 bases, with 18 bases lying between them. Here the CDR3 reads CASSPTSGVKTGELFF. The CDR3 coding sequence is TGCGCCAGCAGCCCTACGTCAGGGGTTAAGACCGGGGAGCTGTTTTTT. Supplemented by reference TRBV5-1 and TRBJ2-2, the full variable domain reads KAGVTQTPRYLIKTRGQQVTLSCSPISGHRSVSWYQQTPGQGLQFLFEYFSETQRNKGNFPGRFSGRQFSNSRSEMNVSTLELGDSALYLCASSPTSGVKTGELFFGEGSRLTVL.

The CDR3, as DNA: TGCGCCAGCAGCCAAGTTCCATTTATAGGTCAGCCCCAGCATTTT. It specifies CASSQVPFIGQPQHF. The V and J genes are TRBV4-1 and TRBJ1-5; D remains ambiguous. Trimming took off 1 base at V and 6 bases at J, with 13 bases between the two ends. Germline V gene lookup returns CDR1 MGHRA and CDR2 YSYEKL. The CDR3 consists of 15 residues.

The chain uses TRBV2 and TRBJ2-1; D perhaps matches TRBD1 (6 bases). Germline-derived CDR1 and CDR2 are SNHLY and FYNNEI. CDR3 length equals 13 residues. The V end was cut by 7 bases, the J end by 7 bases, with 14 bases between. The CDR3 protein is CASTLQGRNEQFF. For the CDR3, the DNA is TGTGCCAGCACCCTACAGGGTAGGAATGAGCAGTTCTTC.

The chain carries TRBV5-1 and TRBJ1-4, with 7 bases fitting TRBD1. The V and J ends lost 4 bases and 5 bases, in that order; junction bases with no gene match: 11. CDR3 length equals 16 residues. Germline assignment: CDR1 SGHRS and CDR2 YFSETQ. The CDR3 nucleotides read TGCGCCAGCAGCCTTAAATCTCAGGGGGGCAATGAAAAACTGTTTTTT. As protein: CASSLKSQGGNEKLFF.

The CDR3 DNA sequence: TGTGCCAGCAGTACCGACAGGGGTAATGAAAAACTGTTTTTT. It yields the protein CASSTDRGNEKLFF. The chain employs TRBV6-5 and TRBJ1-4, with 8 bases that match TRBD1. V gave up 5 bases and J gave up 4 bases; unmatched junction bases: 3. The length of the CDR3 is 14 residues. The germline V gene has CDR1 MNHEY and CDR2 SVGAGI.